These 13 T cell receptor beta chains were all obtained from the same sample, sequenced in a study of response to subunit inactivated influenza vaccine. TCRdb re-analysed the RT-PCR reads in MiXCR, keeping a single row per CDR3 protein. The sample holds 500,000 to 600,000 distinct CDR3 sequences, roughly 13% seen once. Sequencing used PBMCs from blood, obtained about 40 days after vaccination. Receptor source: a man aged 45-60 years who received an inactivated influenza vaccine.

The rearrangement uses TRBV6-2 or TRBV6-3 and TRBJ2-5; the match to TRBD1 covers 9 bases. This CDR3 is built from 15 residues. Trimming at V came to 6 bases and at J to 5 bases, leaving 10 bases not matched to a gene. Germline V gene sequence: CDR1 MNHEY, CDR2 SVGEGT. The CDR3 sequence is CASSLRDRVVETQYF. CDR3 coding DNA: TGTGCCAGCAGCCTCCGGGACAGGGTCGTTGAGACCCAGTACTTC.

The genes are TRBV12-3 or TRBV12-4 and TRBJ2-7; 7 bases line up with TRBD1. V lost 2 bases and J lost 4; bases outside the gene matches: 8. The CDR3 has 15 residues. The CDR3 region has the DNA TGTGCCAGCAGTTTATTCGGGACAGCGGCATACGAGCAGTACTTC. It yields the protein CASSLFGTAAYEQYF.

Ten or more counts support this clonotype. J is TRBJ2-1 and V is TRBV29-1, with 7 bases fitting TRBD2. Unmatched junction bases numbered 6, after V lost 1 base and J lost 0 bases. The germline CDR1 and CDR2 sequences are SQVTM and ANQGSEA. CDR3 length equals 16 residues. CDR3 DNA sequence: TGCAGCGTTGAAGCCCCGCGGGAGAGCTCCTACAATGAGCAGTTCTTC. Translating it yields CSVEAPRESSYNEQFF.

The chain couples TRBV28 to TRBJ2-1; 9 bases align to TRBD1. The germline V gene encodes CDR1 MDHEN and CDR2 SYDVKM. This CDR3 comprises 12 residues. V shed 5 bases, J shed 8 bases, and the junction held 1 base outside the gene matches. The CDR3 sequence is CASSRTGDEQFF. In DNA form, the CDR3 reads TGTGCCAGCAGTAGGACAGGGGATGAGCAGTTCTTC.

This chain joins TRBV10-3 and TRBJ1-5; perhaps TRBD1 as D (5 bases). The length of the CDR3 is 14 residues. The germline gives CDR1 ENHRY, CDR2 SYGVKD. V lost 6 bases to trimming and J lost 8 bases, with 17 bases between them. CDR3 in DNA: TGTGCCATCAGCTGGGACGGTAAAGGGGAGCCCCAGCATTTT. The encoded protein is CAISWDGKGEPQHF.

The sample holds many counts of this clonotype. The CDR3 sequence: CASSFGTGGGTGELFF. CDR3 DNA sequence: TGCGCCAGCAGCTTTGGGACAGGGGGAGGCACCGGGGAGCTGTTTTTT. The V and J genes are TRBV5-1 and TRBJ2-2; 11 bases align to TRBD1. The V gene end was trimmed by 2 bases and the J gene end by 4 bases; junction bases not matched to a gene: 4. CDR1 and CDR2 (germline): SGHRS, YFSETQ. The CDR3 is made up of 16 amino acids.

The table lists this clonotype with many counts. This rearrangement joins TRBV7-2 to TRBJ1-2, with D possibly matching TRBD1 (5 bases). The ends were cut back, 0 bases at V and 4 bases at J, with 12 bases in the middle. CDR3 size: 15 residues. CDR1 is SGHTA, CDR2 FQGNSA, per germline. CDR3 protein: CASSLARQYGYGYTF. CDR3 in DNA: TGTGCCAGCAGCTTAGCGCGACAGTACGGCTATGGCTACACCTTC.

Notes on this clonotype: At one end the junction does not follow the germline gene, possibly because of a read error. CDR3 amino acids: CAITLEPNTGELLF. CDR3 bases: TGTGCCATCACACTTGAGCCGAACACCGGGGAGCTGCTTTTT. The V and J genes are TRBV10-3 and TRBJ2-2, with D perhaps matching TRBD2 (5 bases). The CDR3 runs to 14 residues. Germline-derived CDR1 and CDR2 are ENHRY and SYGVKD.

This clonotype came up many times. The genes are TRBV12-3 or TRBV12-4 and TRBJ2-5, with D possibly being TRBD1 (6 bases). V lost 4 bases and J lost 5, with 20 bases in between. This CDR3 spans 16 amino acids. CDR3 DNA sequence: TGTGCCAGCAGTTCCCACGGGACAAACGTCGGGGAGACCCAGTACTTC. This translates into CASSSHGTNVGETQYF.

This clonotype has only a few counts. The chain combines TRBV5-1 with TRBJ2-3; D unclear. The germline CDR1 and CDR2 sequences are SGHRS and YFSETQ. V lost 0 bases, J lost 5 bases, and 10 bases lay in between. The CDR3 has 14 residues. The CDR3 bases are TGCGCCAGCAGCTTGGACGGGTGGGGAGATACGCAGTATTTT. Protein sequence: CASSLDGWGDTQYF.

The table lists this clonotype with a few counts. The junction differs from germline at one of its ends, possibly a read error. The chain combines TRBV7-7 with TRBJ2-1, with 7 bases that match TRBD2. This CDR3 region has 14 residues. Germline CDR1 SSHAT, CDR2 FNYEAQ (reference sequence). CDR3 nucleotide sequence: TGTGCTAGCAGCCCCGGCCGGGGGGTGGGTGAGCAGTTCTTC. The encoded protein is CASSPGRGVGEQFF.

The V and J genes are TRBV5-1 and TRBJ2-5; a possible D gene is TRBD1 (6 bases). Germline CDR1 and CDR2: SGHRS and YFSETQ. The V end was cut by 5 bases, the J end by 2 bases, with 13 bases between. The CDR3 is made up of 14 amino acids. CDR3 sequence reads: CASRDIGTQETQYF. CDR3 nucleotide sequence: TGCGCCAGCAGAGATATCGGGACACAAGAGACCCAGTACTTC. Complete variable domain (other parts from reference TRBV5-1 and TRBJ2-5): KAGVTQTPRYLIKTRGQQVTLSCSPISGHRSVSWYQQTPGQGLQFLFEYFSETQRNKGNFPGRFSGRQFSNSRSEMNVSTLELGDSALYLCASRDIGTQETQYFGPGTRLLVL.

This clonotype was detected many times. This chain uses TRBV12-3 or TRBV12-4 with TRBJ2-7; D unclear. CDR3 length equals 12 residues. The V end was cut by 4 bases, the J end by 0 bases, with 4 bases between. The CDR3: CASSSDSYEQYF. CDR3 in DNA: TGTGCCAGCAGTTCTGACTCCTACGAGCAGTACTTC.